By its share, the clone carrying this T cell receptor beta chain is medium-sized. Antigen: not known. Germline V gene lookup returns CDR1 SNHLY and CDR2 FYNNEI. The CDR3 has 12 amino acids. V lost 1 base, J lost 5 bases, and 6 bases lay in between. The data derive from a study of regulatory T cells in long-lasting Graves disease. Regarding time point: newly diagnosed GD, antithyroid drugs for less than 3 months. PBMC RNA was the source of the TCR library. Libraries of TCR beta came from iRepertoire HTBI primers plus Arm-PCR of CDR3 regions. MiXCR, run by TCRdb on the multiplex PCR reads, gives a single entry per CDR3 protein. The repertoire holds 370,000 or so distinct CDR3 sequences, with roughly 17% as singletons. The study, taken as a whole, reports: Results may be inaccurate due to the small sample size. Favored gene segments in persistent disease were TRBV28, TRBJ1-2 and TRBJ2-5.

This sample was also put to use in a study of T cells in Graves' hyperthyroidism and ophthalmopathy.

The sequence came from a woman younger than 30 with Graves disease. The J gene is TRBJ2-7, the V gene TRBV2; D is uncertain. Sequencing used peripheral blood mononuclear cells (PBMCs), obtained at new diagnosis, from a patient treated with antithyroid drugs. The CDR3 DNA is TGTGCCAGCAGTGAAGGGTCCCACGAGCAGTACTTC. Protein product: CASSEGSHEQYF.